This T cell receptor (beta chain) was profiled in a study of CD8 T cells in ankylosing spondylitis. Study results and caveats: Apparently characteristic of ankylosing spondylitis blood was a TCR beta motif (fewer than 10 highly homologous variants). Those disease-linked clones were CD8+; they were also relatively rare in peripheral blood.

The table lists this clonotype with a few counts. As yet, its antigen is unknown. By quantitative 5'-RACE with molecular barcodes, the TCR beta libraries were made. TCRdb used MiXCR to reprocess the 5' RACE reads, holding one entry per CDR3 protein. The profile shows some 200,000 distinct CDR3 sequences, over 15% of them singletons. Germline V gene lookup returns CDR1 SGHVS and CDR2 FNYEAQ. CDR3 length equals 15 residues. Trimming pared 5 bases from V and 7 bases from J, leaving 18 bases between. The sequencing sample was made of blood, either unsorted or a sorted T cell fraction (not recorded which). The V gene is TRBV7-6, the J gene TRBJ2-1, with unresolved D. This clonotype originated in a male donor aged 10 to 30 with ankylosing spondylitis or in good health (not recorded which). This CDR3 is CASSLNTGLRNEQFF. In DNA, the CDR3 is TGTGCCAGCAGCCTAAACACCGGTCTCCGGAATGAGCAGTTCTTC.